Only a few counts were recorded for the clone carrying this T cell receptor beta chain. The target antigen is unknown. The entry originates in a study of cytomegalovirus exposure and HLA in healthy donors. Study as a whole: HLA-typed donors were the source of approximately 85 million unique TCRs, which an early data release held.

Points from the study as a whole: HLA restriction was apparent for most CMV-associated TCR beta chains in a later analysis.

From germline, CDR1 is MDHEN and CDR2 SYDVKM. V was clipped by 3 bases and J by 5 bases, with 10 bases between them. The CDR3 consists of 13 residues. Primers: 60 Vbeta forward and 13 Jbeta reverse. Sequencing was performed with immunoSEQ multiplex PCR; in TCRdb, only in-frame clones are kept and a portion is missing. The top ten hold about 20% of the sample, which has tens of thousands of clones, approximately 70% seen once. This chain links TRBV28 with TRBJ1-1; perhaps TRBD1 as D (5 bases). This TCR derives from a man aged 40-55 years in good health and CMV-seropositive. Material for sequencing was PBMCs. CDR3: CASSFLRATEAFF. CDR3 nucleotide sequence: TGTGCCAGCAGTTTTCTCAGGGCTACTGAAGCTTTCTTT.